This T cell receptor beta chain was found in a study of cytotoxic CD8 clonotypes in ibrutinib-treated CLL. Study findings and constraints: There were few public clonotypes, and on treatment they contracted or stayed stable.

Using immunoSEQ multiplex PCR, the repertoire was profiled, and TCRdb retains in-frame clones only, with some absent. The table shows 150,000 to 200,000 clones, with more than 70% occurring only once. Germline CDR1 is MNHEY and CDR2 is SMNVEV (reference sequence). The V gene lost 3 bases and the J gene lost 2 bases, with 20 bases spanning the gap. There are 17 residues in the CDR3. About this clone: The antigen remains undetermined.

The source is a human donor with chronic lymphocytic leukemia. The chain links TRBV27 to TRBJ2-7, with D possibly matching TRBD2 (6 bases). The material sequenced was PBMCs, taken at disease progression, from a patient treated with ibrutinib. The CDR3 spells CASSFRPWWGVAYEQYF. Written as DNA, the CDR3 is TGTGCCAGCAGTTTTCGGCCCTGGTGGGGGGTGGCCTACGAGCAGTACTTC.